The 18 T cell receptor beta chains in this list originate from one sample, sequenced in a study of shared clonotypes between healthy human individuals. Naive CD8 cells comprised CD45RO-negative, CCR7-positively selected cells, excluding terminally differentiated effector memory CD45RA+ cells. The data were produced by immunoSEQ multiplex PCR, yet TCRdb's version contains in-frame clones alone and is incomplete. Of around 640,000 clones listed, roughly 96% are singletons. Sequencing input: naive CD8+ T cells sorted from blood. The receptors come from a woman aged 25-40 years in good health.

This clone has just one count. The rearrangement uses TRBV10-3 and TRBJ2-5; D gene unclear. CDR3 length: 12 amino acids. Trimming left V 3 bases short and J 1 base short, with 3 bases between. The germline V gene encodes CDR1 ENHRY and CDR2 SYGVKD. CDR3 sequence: CAISDIQETQYF. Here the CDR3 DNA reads TGTGCCATCAGTGATATCCAAGAGACCCAGTACTTC.

The CDR3 nucleotides are TGTGCCAGCAGTCGGGGGCAATTGAACACTGAAGCTTTCTTT. This sequence encodes CASSRGQLNTEAFF. The chain links TRBV27 to TRBJ1-1; possibly TRBD1 for D (6 bases). Germline CDR1 and CDR2: MNHEY and SMNVEV (reference sequence). Trimming took 5 bases from V and 0 from J, leaving 10 bases between them. CDR3 length equals 14 residues.

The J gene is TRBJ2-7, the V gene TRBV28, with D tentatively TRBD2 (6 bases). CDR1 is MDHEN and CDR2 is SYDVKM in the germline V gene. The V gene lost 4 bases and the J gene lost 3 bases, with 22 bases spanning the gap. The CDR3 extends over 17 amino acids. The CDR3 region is CASSSHPWREQIYEQYF. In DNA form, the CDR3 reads TGTGCCAGCAGTTCGCACCCCTGGCGGGAACAGATCTACGAGCAGTACTTC.

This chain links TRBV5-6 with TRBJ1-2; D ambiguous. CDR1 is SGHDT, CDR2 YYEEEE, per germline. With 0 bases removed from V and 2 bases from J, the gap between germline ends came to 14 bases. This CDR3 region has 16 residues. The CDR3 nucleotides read TGTGCCAGCAGCTTGGCCCTTGGGGATATGAACTATGGCTACACCTTC. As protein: CASSLALGDMNYGYTF. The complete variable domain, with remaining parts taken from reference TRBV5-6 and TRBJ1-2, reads DAGVTQSPTHLIKTRGQQVTLRCSPKSGHDTVSWYQQALGQGPQFIFQYYEEEERQRGNFPDRFSGHQFPNYSSELNVNALLLGDSALYLCASSLALGDMNYGYTFGSGTRLTVV.

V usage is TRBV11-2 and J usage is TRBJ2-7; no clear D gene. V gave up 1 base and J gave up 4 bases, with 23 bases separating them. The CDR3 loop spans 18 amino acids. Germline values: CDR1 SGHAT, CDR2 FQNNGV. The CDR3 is CASSLAILGSSTLYEQYF. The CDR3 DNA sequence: TGTGCCAGCAGCTTAGCAATTCTGGGGTCCTCAACTTTGTACGAGCAGTACTTC.

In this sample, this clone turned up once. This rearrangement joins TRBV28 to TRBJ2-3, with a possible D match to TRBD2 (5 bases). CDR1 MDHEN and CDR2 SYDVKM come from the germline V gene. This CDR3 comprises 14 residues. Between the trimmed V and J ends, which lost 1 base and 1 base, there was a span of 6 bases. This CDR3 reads CASSLFSGTDTQYF. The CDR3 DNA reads TGTGCCAGCAGTTTATTTAGCGGCACAGATACGCAGTATTTT.

CDR3 region: CASSLGTGTSGSYEQYF. CDR3 bases: TGTGCCAGCAGCTTAGGAACCGGGACTAGCGGATCCTACGAGCAGTACTTC. This chain uses TRBV11-2 with TRBJ2-7; 11 bases are shared with TRBD2. Looked up from germline, CDR1 is SGHAT and CDR2 is FQNNGV. The CDR3 consists of 17 residues. V lost 1 base and J lost 1; bases outside the gene matches: 6.

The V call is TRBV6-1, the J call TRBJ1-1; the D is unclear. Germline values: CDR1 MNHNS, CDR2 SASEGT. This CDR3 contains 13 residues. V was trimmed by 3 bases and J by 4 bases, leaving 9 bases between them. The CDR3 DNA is TGTGCCAGCAGTGATTTGGCAGGCACTGAAGCTTTCTTT. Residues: CASSDLAGTEAFF.

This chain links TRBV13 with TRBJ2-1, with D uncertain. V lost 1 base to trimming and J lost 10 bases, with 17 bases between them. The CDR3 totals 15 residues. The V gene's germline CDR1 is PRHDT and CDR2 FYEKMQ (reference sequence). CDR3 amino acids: CASSLALGWRGEQFF. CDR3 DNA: TGTGCCAGCAGCTTAGCCCTTGGGTGGCGTGGGGAGCAGTTCTTC.

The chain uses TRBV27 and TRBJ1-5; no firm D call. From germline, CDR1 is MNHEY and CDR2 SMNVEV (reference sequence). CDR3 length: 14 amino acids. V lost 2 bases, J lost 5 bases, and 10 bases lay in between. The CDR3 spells CASSLQYGDQPQHF. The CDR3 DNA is TGTGCCAGCAGTTTACAATACGGGGATCAGCCCCAGCATTTT.

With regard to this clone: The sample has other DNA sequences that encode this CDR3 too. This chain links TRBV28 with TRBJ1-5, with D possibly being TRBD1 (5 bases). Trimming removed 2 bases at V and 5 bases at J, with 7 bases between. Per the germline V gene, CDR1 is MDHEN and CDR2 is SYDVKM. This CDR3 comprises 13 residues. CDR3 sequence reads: CASSLLGDQPQHF. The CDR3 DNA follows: TGTGCCAGCAGTTTACTAGGGGATCAGCCCCAGCATTTT.

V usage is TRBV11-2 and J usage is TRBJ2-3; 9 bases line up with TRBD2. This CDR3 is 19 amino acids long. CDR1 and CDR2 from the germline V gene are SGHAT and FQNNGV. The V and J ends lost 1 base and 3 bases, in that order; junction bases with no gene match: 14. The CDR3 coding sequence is TGTGCCAGCAGCTTAGGAGCCTCGGGCGCGGGAGGGCCGACAGATACGCAGTATTTT. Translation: CASSLGASGAGGPTDTQYF.

CDR3 sequence reads: CASRLAGDPYEQYF. The CDR3 nucleotides are TGTGCCAGCAGACTAGCGGGAGATCCCTACGAGCAGTACTTC. This chain connects TRBV2 to TRBJ2-7, with 11 bases that match TRBD2. The CDR3 sequence is 14 residues long. The germline CDR1 and CDR2 sequences are SNHLY and FYNNEI. V lost 6 bases to trimming and J lost 2 bases; unmatched junction nucleotides: 3.

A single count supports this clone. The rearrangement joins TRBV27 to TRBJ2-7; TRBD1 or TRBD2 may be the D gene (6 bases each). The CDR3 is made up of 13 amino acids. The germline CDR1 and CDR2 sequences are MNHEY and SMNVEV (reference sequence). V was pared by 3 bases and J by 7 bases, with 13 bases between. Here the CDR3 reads CASSLVQGGEQYF. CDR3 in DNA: TGTGCCAGCAGTTTGGTTCAAGGGGGGGAGCAGTACTTC.

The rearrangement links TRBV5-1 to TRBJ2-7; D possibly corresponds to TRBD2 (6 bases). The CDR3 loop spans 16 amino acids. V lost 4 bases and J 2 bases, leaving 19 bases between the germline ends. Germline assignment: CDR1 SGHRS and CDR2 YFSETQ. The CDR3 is CASSPEWRGITYEQYF. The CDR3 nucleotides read TGCGCCAGCAGCCCGGAGTGGCGCGGGATCACCTACGAGCAGTACTTC. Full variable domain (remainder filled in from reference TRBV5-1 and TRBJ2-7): KAGVTQTPRYLIKTRGQQVTLSCSPISGHRSVSWYQQTPGQGLQFLFEYFSETQRNKGNFPGRFSGRQFSNSRSEMNVSTLELGDSALYLCASSPEWRGITYEQYFGPGTRLTVT.

The CDR3 region is CAISESPSRIWDEQFF. As DNA, the CDR3 is TGTGCCATCAGTGAGAGCCCTAGCCGTATATGGGATGAGCAGTTCTTC. V is TRBV10-3 and J is TRBJ2-1, with D possibly matching TRBD2 (5 bases). The V end was cut by 2 bases, the J end by 8 bases, with 19 bases between. CDR1 ENHRY and CDR2 SYGVKD come from the germline V gene. The CDR3 contains 16 residues.

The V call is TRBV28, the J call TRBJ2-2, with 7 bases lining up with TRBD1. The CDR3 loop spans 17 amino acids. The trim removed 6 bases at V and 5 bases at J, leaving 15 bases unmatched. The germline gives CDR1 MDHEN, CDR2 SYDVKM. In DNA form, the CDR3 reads TGTGCCAGCAGGGACCCGGCTCGGACAGGCGATACCGGGGAGCTGTTTTTT. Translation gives CASRDPARTGDTGELFF.

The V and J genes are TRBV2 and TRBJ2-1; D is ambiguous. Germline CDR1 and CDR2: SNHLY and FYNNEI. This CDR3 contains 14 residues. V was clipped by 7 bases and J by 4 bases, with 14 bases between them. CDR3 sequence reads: CASKVNPIYNEQFF. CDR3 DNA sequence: TGTGCCAGCAAAGTCAACCCTATATACAATGAGCAGTTCTTC.